The sequence of this TCR beta chain was determined in a study of blood T cell repertoires in COVID-19. Study context: Donors in Cohort 3 counted as recovered after two negative PCRs, clearance, or symptom resolution. Acute and convalescent COVID-19 samples came from the United States, Italy and Spain. Sources were T cells, B-cell-depleted T cells, or PBMCs; the material itself was cDNA or gDNA.

CDR1 and CDR2 (germline): KGHDR, SFDVKD. V was trimmed by 4 bases and J by 5 bases, leaving 13 bases between them. The CDR3 is made up of 15 amino acids. Only in-frame clones appear in the TCRdb table, and some are missing; sequencing was by immunoSEQ multiplex PCR. In the table there are over 110,000 clones, over 75% of which are singletons. Those who participated ranged in age from about 18 to 89 years and resided in 20 to 25 US areas. This rearrangement joins TRBV24-1 to TRBJ2-2, with D possibly matching TRBD1 (5 bases). This receptor was obtained from a man between 45 and 60 years old in a cohort exposed to, infected with or recovered from COVID-19 (not recorded which). The specimen sequenced was PBMCs or T cells enriched from blood (not recorded which). The CDR3 DNA is TGTGCCACCAGTGACCCCGACAGTGTTACCGGGGAGCTGTTTTTT. This codes for CATSDPDSVTGELFF.